This TCR beta chain originates from a study of metastatic and nonmetastatic thyroid tumors. The overall study: Samples came from malignant and benign thyroid patients, and repertoires were compared across blood and tumor or nodule tissue. Study findings and constraints: Reported TCR beta diversity, measured in blood and tumor, was significantly higher for malignant thyroid tumors than for benign nodules.

Every patient was untreated before thyroid surgery. V was clipped by 5 bases and J by 7 bases; unmatched bases: 12. Germline V gives CDR1 SGHAT, CDR2 FQNNGV. The CDR3 has 17 amino acids. In the original processing: A distant-metastasis classifier for papillary thyroid cancer was built using CDR3 differences across clinicopathological groups. TCRdb re-clonotyped the PCR reads through MiXCR. TCRdb assigned the V and J calls; the authors' analysis was not used. The sample lists around 17,000 clones, less than 30% occurring once. Comments on this clone: Antigen: not known.

This clonotype was sampled from a female donor with papillary thyroid cancer or a benign thyroid nodule (not recorded which). Some clones in this sample may be carry-over from other donors' samples. This sequence joins TRBV11-2 and TRBJ1-6, with 9 bases aligning to TRBD1. The sample taken for sequencing was adjacent normal tissue. CDR3 sequence (DNA): TGTGCCAGCAGCGCGTGGGCGGGACAGGGAAAGAATTCACCCCTCCACTTT. It codes for CASSAWAGQGKNSPLHF.